These 25 T cell receptor beta chains came from one sample sequenced in a study of tumor and adjacent non-tumor tissue in lung cancer. No cell sorting was done before RNA was extracted from the tissue. TCRbeta libraries were built with three rounds of nested PCR, modified from ARM-PCR. A single record per CDR3 protein comes from TCRdb applying MiXCR to the multiplex PCR reads. This table holds around 79,000 distinct CDR3 sequences, roughly two thirds found once. The specimen sequenced was lung tumor tissue. All receptors come from a woman aged 40 to 55 with non-small cell lung cancer.

This clonotype showed up many times. The chain carries TRBV5-1 and TRBJ2-5, with a possible D match to TRBD1 (5 bases). Trimming took 0 bases from V and 5 from J, leaving 14 bases between them. CDR1 and CDR2 from the germline V gene are SGHRS and YFSETQ. The length of the CDR3 is 15 residues. CDR3 sequence: CASSLGGLPGETQYF. For the CDR3, the DNA is TGCGCCAGCAGCTTGGGTGGTCTTCCAGGGGAGACCCAGTACTTC.

Notes on this clonotype: At one end the junction does not follow the germline gene, possibly because of a read error. This sequence joins TRBV6-5 and TRBJ1-2; weak D call: TRBD1 (6 bases). In germline, CDR1 is MNHEY, CDR2 SVGAGI. This CDR3 has 14 residues. The CDR3 sequence: CASSRPGFGGDYIF. The CDR3 DNA is TGTGCCAGCAGCCGCCCCGGGTTTGGGGGCGACTACATCTTC.

On this clonotype: A junction end diverges from the germline sequence, so it may reflect a read error. The chain links TRBV29-1 to TRBJ2-1; D unclear. CDR1 is SQVTM, CDR2 ANQGSEA, per germline. CDR3 length: 14 residues. Written as DNA, the CDR3 is TGCAGTGCCACTATTGGGTTTTCCTACAGTGAGCAGTTCTTC. Amino acids: CSATIGFSYSEQFF.

This clonotype has ten or more counts. CDR3 in amino acids: CASSDQGQYNEQFF. In DNA, the CDR3 is TGCGCCAGCAGTGATCAGGGCCAGTACAATGAGCAGTTCTTC. The rearrangement links TRBV10-2 to TRBJ2-1, with D perhaps TRBD1 (5 bases). Trimming removed 3 bases from V and 4 bases from J, with 10 bases in between. Germline loops: CDR1 WSHSY, CDR2 SAAADI. The CDR3 consists of 14 residues.

Remarks on this clonotype: A read error may account for a junction end that differs from germline. This chain links TRBV7-3 with TRBJ2-1, with TRBD2 matching 11 bases. This CDR3 is 16 amino acids long. CDR1 is SGHTA and CDR2 is FQGTGA in the germline V gene. CDR3 amino acids: CVSSLAGTSGSGEQFF. In DNA form, the CDR3 reads TGTGTCAGCAGCTTAGCTGGGACTAGCGGATCCGGTGAGCAGTTCTTC.

This clonotype occurred a few times. With a much larger clone just one base away, this may be a read error. The chain combines TRBV5-4 with TRBJ2-2; 7 positions agree with TRBD2. After removal of 5 bases from V and 4 bases from J, the junction contained 8 bases not matched to a gene. Germline CDR1 is SGHNT and CDR2 is YYREEE (reference sequence). This CDR3 is 15 amino acids long. The CDR3, as DNA: TGTGCCAGCAGGGAGGGAGGGCTCGGCACCGGGGAGCTGTTTTTT. Protein product: CASREGGLGTGELFF.

A remark on this clonotype: Lacking the conserved final phenylalanine or tryptophan, this CDR3 likely reflects a read error. The chain carries TRBV4-1 and TRBJ2-4; D gene uncertain. Trimming pared 1 base from V and 4 bases from J, leaving 8 bases between. The CDR3 is made up of 14 amino acids. Germline V lookup: CDR1 MGHRA, CDR2 YSYEKL. The CDR3 DNA reads as TGCGCCAGCAGCCAAGCTAGTCTTAAAAACATTCAGTACCTC. The encoded protein is CASSQASLKNIQYL.

Regarding this clonotype: The junction and the germline gene differ at one end; a read error may be behind it. The chain couples TRBV10-3 to TRBJ2-1, with D unresolved. Germline CDR1 and CDR2: ENHRY and SYGVKD. This CDR3 is 12 amino acids long. As DNA, the CDR3 is TGTGCCATTAGTGCAAATATGGATGAGCAGTTCTTC. It yields the protein CAISANMDEQFF.

A remark on this clonotype: It is likely a read error, because the conserved phenylalanine at the end of the CDR3 is missing. This chain uses TRBV12-3 or TRBV12-4 with TRBJ1-1, with a tentative D call TRBD1 (5 bases). This CDR3 comprises 14 residues. The V and J ends lost 11 bases and 5 bases respectively, with 21 bases between them. The CDR3 spells CAGKKEAGRTEAFL. The CDR3, as DNA: TGTGCCGGCAAAAAAGAGGCAGGGAGGACTGAAGCTTTCCTT.

Ten or more counts support this clonotype. The chain links TRBV12-3 or TRBV12-4 to TRBJ2-1, with D possibly being TRBD1 (6 bases). The V gene lost 7 bases and the J gene lost 2 bases, with 18 bases spanning the gap. The CDR3 is made up of 16 amino acids. The CDR3 loop is CASIQFRGGTYNEQFF. CDR3 sequence (DNA): TGTGCCAGCATCCAATTCAGGGGTGGCACCTACAATGAGCAGTTCTTC.

A note on this clonotype: Compared with germline, one end of the junction differs, possibly owing to a read error. The V call is TRBV12-3 or TRBV12-4, the J call TRBJ2-7; 7 bases align to TRBD1. This CDR3 is 14 amino acids long. The CDR3 here is CASSFGSGGNGQYF. The CDR3 nucleotides are TGTGCAAGCAGTTTTGGGTCAGGGGGAAACGGGCAGTACTTC.

This clonotype was counted ten times or more. This chain connects TRBV7-9 to TRBJ2-1, with a weak D call TRBD2 (6 bases). V was cut by 1 base and J by 8 bases, with 18 bases left in between. The CDR3 loop spans 16 amino acids. CDR1 is SEHNR and CDR2 is FQNEAQ in the germline V gene (reference sequence). Written as DNA, the CDR3 is TGTGCCAGCAGCTTAGAGAATCGGGAGTTTACGTATGAGCAGTTCTTC. It is translated as CASSLENREFTYEQFF.

This clonotype was detected many times. The chain carries TRBV5-1 and TRBJ2-3; D call uncertain. CDR1 SGHRS and CDR2 YFSETQ come from the germline V gene. The CDR3 extends over 15 amino acids. Trimming left V 0 bases short and J 2 bases short, with 10 bases between. The CDR3 region has the DNA TGCGCCAGCAGCTTGGCCGTGGCAGTCACAGATACGCAGTATTTT. It is translated as CASSLAVAVTDTQYF.

About this clonotype itself: A single base separates this from a much larger clone, so it may be a read error. The chain is built from TRBV28 and TRBJ2-7; TRBD2 aligns across 8 bases. The V gene's germline CDR1 is MDHEN and CDR2 SYDVKM. The V segment lost 7 bases and the J segment 1 base; nucleotides outside the gene matches: 9. This CDR3 comprises 15 residues. The CDR3 DNA is TGTGCCAGCAATTCAGGACTAGCCCAGTCCTACGAGCAGTACTTC. Its translation: CASNSGLAQSYEQYF.

A note on this clonotype: A read error may produce the germline difference seen at one junction end. The J gene is TRBJ2-7, the V gene TRBV6-5; TRBD1 agrees at 8 bases. Germline V gene lookup returns CDR1 MNHEY and CDR2 SVGAGI. The CDR3 extends over 13 amino acids. Here the CDR3 reads CASRGQAWEEQHF. The CDR3 DNA sequence: TGTGCCAGTAGGGGACAGGCTTGGGAAGAGCAGCACTTC.

J is TRBJ2-7 and V is TRBV12-3 or TRBV12-4; D might be TRBD1 (6 bases). The CDR3 is made up of 13 amino acids. The V and J ends lost 5 bases and 7 bases respectively, with 15 bases between them. CDR3 DNA: TGTGCCAGCAGTGCTAGGGGGTCCCATGAGCAGTACTTC. As protein: CASSARGSHEQYF.

In regard to this clonotype: Compared with germline, one end of the junction differs, possibly owing to a read error. The chain has TRBV6-2 or TRBV6-3 and TRBJ2-4, with D possibly matching TRBD1 (6 bases). In germline, CDR1 is MNHEY, CDR2 SVGEGT. This CDR3 is 13 amino acids long. The CDR3 DNA reads as TGTGTCAGCAGCCCTACAGGGAAATACATTCAGTACTTC. Protein product: CVSSPTGKYIQYF.

The rearrangement uses TRBV29-1 and TRBJ2-7; D remains unclear. Germline V CDR1 and CDR2: SQVTM, ANQGSEA. Trimming cost V 7 bases and J 10 bases, with 20 bases left between them. The CDR3 extends over 12 amino acids. For the CDR3, the DNA is TGCAGCGCGGCCCGGAGCTCCTGCGAACAGTACTTC. Its protein is CSAARSSCEQYF.

The J gene is TRBJ1-2, the V gene TRBV6-5, with 9 bases that match TRBD1. The CDR3 runs to 15 residues. Germline V gene sequence: CDR1 MNHEY, CDR2 SVGAGI. The CDR3 DNA is TGTGTCAACAGTTACGGGACAGGGTCTGACTATGGCTACACCTTC. Translated, it gives CVNSYGTGSDYGYTF.

J is TRBJ2-7 and V is TRBV11-3; 8 positions agree with TRBD1. The germline CDR1 and CDR2 sequences are SGHNT and YENEEA. The CDR3 has 16 amino acids. V trimming: 4 bases; J trimming: 3 bases; junction bases outside the gene matches: 11. The CDR3 sequence is CASSSIFDRGIYEQYF. The CDR3 DNA follows: TGTGCCAGCAGCTCGATATTTGACAGGGGCATCTACGAGCAGTACTTC.

In this sample, this clonotype turned up a few times. Its ends do not fully match the called genes, so a read error is possible. The gene calls are TRBV30 and TRBJ2-1; D call uncertain. There are 14 residues in the CDR3. Germline V lookup: CDR1 GTSNPN, CDR2 SVGIG (reference sequence). For the CDR3, the DNA is TGTGTCTGGAGTTTGACCACCATTTCGAATGAGCAGTTCTTC. This translates into CVWSLTTISNEQFF.

The chain has TRBV5-1 and TRBJ1-1; D not certain. CDR3 length: 16 residues. Germline V gene sequence: CDR1 SGHRS, CDR2 YFSETQ. Trimming pared 4 bases from V and 3 bases from J, leaving 19 bases between. The CDR3 is CASSPQHSEADTEAFF. CDR3 bases: TGCGCCAGCAGCCCTCAACACTCCGAGGCGGACACTGAAGCTTTCTTT. The variable domain in full, with the rest retrieved from reference TRBV5-1 and TRBJ1-1, is KAGVTQTPRYLIKTRGQQVTLSCSPISGHRSVSWYQQTPGQGLQFLFEYFSETQRNKGNFPGRFSGRQFSNSRSEMNVSTLELGDSALYLCASSPQHSEADTEAFFGQGTRLTVV.

Points on this clonotype: The junction departs from germline at one end; a sequencing error may be responsible. The chain combines TRBV12-3 or TRBV12-4 with TRBJ2-1, with D possibly matching TRBD2 (5 bases). The CDR3 length is 12 residues. The CDR3 nucleotides are TGTGTCAGCAGTAACCGGGGTGGTGAGCAGTTCTTC. It is translated as CVSSNRGGEQFF.

A note on this clonotype: The CDR3 does not close with the conserved phenylalanine or tryptophan, likely indicating a read error. Written as DNA, the CDR3 is TGTGCCAGCAGCCAGGAAACTAGTGTGTCCAAAAACGAGCAGTACCTC. Its translation: CASSQETSVSKNEQYL. The chain carries TRBV14 and TRBJ2-7; D possibly corresponds to TRBD2 (5 bases). Trimming removed 3 bases from V and 5 bases from J, with 20 bases in between. This CDR3 region has 16 residues. Germline V gene lookup returns CDR1 SGHDN and CDR2 FVKESK.

The genes are TRBV5-6 and TRBJ2-3; D is unclear. CDR1 is SGHDT, CDR2 YYEEEE, per germline. V lost 0 bases to trimming and J lost 8 bases, with 13 bases between them. CDR3 length: 14 residues. CDR3 residues: CASSLDGVEITQYF. CDR3 coding DNA: TGTGCCAGCAGCTTGGATGGTGTGGAGATTACGCAGTATTTT.